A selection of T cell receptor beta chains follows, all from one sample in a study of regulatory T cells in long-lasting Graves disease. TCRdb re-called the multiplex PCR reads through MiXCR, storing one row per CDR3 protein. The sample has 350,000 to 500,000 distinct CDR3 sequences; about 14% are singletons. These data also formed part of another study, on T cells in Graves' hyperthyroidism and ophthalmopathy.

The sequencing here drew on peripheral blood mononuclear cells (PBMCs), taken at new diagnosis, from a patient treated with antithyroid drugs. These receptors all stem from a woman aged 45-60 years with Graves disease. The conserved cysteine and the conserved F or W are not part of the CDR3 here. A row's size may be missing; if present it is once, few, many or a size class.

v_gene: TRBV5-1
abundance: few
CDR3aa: ASSSDPMGSNQPQH

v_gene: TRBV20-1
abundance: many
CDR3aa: SARKASTDTQY

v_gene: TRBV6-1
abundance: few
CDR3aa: ASSERGQSYSDQPQH

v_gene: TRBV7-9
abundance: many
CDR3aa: ASSFASGLSEQY

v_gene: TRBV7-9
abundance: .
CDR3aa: AGATNTGELF

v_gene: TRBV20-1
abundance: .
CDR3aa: SARAQRKALAKNIQY

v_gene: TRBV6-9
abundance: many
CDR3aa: ASSYTKGQVGTRETQY

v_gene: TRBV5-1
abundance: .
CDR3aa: ASSLEQVTDTQY

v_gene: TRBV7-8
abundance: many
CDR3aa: ASSPHRTSGSRAEQF

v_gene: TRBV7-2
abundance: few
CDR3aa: ASSLVPSGNINTQY

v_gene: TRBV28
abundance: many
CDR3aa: ASSLGWQGGHNSPLH

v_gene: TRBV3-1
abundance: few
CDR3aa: ASSQAGVWADEAF

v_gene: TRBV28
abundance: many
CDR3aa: ASSLGTGRQETQY

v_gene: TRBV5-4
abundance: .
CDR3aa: ASSLNPPGWGSYNEQF

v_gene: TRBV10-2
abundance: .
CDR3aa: ASSAGTSGTFTYNEQF

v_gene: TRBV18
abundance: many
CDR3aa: ASSPNRGTDTQY

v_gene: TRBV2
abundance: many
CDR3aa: ASIEATPAF

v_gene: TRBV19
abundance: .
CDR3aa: ASSIEVAAYEQY

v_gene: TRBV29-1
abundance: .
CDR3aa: SVEATGLGETQY

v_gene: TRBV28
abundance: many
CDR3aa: ASSSPGVVTDTQY

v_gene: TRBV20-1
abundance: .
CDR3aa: SASGRISYEQY

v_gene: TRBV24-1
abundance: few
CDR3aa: ATSDWTGRAESTGELF

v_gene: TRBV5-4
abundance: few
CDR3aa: ASSAGPGHEQF

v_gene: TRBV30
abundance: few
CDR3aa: AWSVQGVNEQF

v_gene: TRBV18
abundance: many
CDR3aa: ASSPWRESGNEQF

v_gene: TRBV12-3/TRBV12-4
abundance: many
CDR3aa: ASSPIRLAGVEQF

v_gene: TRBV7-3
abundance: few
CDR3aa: ASSLASYSNQPQH